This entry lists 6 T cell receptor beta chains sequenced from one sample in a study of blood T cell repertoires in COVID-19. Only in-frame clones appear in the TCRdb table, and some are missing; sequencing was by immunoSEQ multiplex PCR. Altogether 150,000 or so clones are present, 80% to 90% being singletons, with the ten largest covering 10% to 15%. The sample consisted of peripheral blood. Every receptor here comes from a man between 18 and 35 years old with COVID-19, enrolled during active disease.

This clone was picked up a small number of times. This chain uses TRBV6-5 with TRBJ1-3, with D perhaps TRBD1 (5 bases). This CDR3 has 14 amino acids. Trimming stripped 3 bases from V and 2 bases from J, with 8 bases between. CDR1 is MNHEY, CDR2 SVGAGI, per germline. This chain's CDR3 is CASSYTGAGNTIYF. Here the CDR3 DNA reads TGTGCCAGCAGTTATACAGGAGCTGGAAACACCATATATTTT.

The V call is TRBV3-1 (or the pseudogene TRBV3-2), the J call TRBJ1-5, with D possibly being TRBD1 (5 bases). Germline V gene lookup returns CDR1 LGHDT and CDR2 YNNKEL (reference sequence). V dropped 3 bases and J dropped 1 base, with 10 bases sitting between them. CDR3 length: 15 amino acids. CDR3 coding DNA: TGTGCCAGCAGCCAGGACGGGGGGAGCAATCAGCCCCAGCATTTT. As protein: CASSQDGGSNQPQHF.

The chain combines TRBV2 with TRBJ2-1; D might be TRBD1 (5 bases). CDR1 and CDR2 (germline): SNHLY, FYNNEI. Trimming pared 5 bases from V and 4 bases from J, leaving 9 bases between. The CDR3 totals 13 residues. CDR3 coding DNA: TGTGCCAGCAGTTCCGACAGTTACAATGAGCAGTTCTTC. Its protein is CASSSDSYNEQFF.

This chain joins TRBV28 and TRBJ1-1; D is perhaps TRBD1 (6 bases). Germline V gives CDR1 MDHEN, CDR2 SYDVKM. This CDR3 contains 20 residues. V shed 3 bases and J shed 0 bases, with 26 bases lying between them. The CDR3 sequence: CASSFHPPGFQGRMNTEAFF. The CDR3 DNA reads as TGTGCCAGCAGTTTTCACCCACCCGGGTTCCAGGGGCGAATGAACACTGAAGCTTTCTTT.

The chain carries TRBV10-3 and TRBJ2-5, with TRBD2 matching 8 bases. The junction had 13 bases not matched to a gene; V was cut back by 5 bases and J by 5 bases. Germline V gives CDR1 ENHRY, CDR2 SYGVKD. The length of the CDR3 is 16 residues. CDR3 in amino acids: CAISRSGSGGEETQYF. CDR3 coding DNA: TGTGCCATCAGTCGAAGCGGGAGTGGGGGTGAGGAGACCCAGTACTTC.

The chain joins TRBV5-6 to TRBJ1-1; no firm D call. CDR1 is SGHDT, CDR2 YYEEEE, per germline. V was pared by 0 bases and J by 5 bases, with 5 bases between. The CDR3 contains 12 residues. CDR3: CASSLVSTEAFF. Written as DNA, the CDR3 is TGTGCCAGCAGCTTGGTTTCGACTGAAGCTTTCTTT.